The 12 T cell receptor beta chains given below trace back to one sample, sequenced in a study of OX40 agonist ivuxolimab in advanced cancers. Clones were sequenced by immunoSEQ multiplex PCR, and TCRdb holds only the in-frame ones, with some missing. The sample holds around 140,000 clones; less than 95% are singletons and the top ten take 0.85% to 1.4%. The source material was CD4+ or CD8+ T cells sorted from blood, sampled in a trial of the OX40 agonist ivuxolimab. Every receptor here comes from an adult with an advanced solid tumor such as melanoma, head and neck, liver or kidney cancer.

The V and J genes are TRBV10-1 and TRBJ1-1; weak D call: TRBD1 (6 bases). The V gene's germline CDR1 is WNHNN and CDR2 SYGVQD (reference sequence). The CDR3 consists of 15 residues. V lost 2 bases to trimming and J lost 1 base, with 11 bases between them. The CDR3 sequence is CASSETQGQNTEAFF. Written as DNA, the CDR3 is TGCGCCAGCAGTGAGACGCAGGGACAGAACACTGAAGCTTTCTTT.

V is TRBV30 and J is TRBJ2-3; 7 bases are shared with TRBD2. Unmatched junction bases numbered 10, after V lost 4 bases and J lost 6 bases. This CDR3 region has 14 residues. CDR1 GTSNPN and CDR2 SVGIG come from the germline V gene (reference sequence). For the CDR3, the DNA is TGTGCCTGGAACTCCGCGGGGGTTCGGGATACGCAGTATTTT. Translated: CAWNSAGVRDTQYF.

This clone was counted a single time. V and J are TRBV14 and TRBJ2-2; 9 bases match TRBD1. CDR1 and CDR2 (germline): SGHDN, FVKESK. The V and J ends lost 4 bases and 6 bases, in that order; junction bases with no gene match: 9. CDR3 length equals 16 residues. The CDR3 region is CASSPGTGLRSGELFF. For the CDR3, the DNA is TGTGCCAGCAGCCCCGGGACAGGGCTCCGATCCGGGGAGCTGTTTTTT.

V gene TRBV12-5 combines with J gene TRBJ1-1; D unclear. CDR3 length: 12 residues. V dropped 6 bases and J dropped 4 bases, with 9 bases sitting between them. Germline CDR1 reads LGHNT; CDR2 reads FRNRAP. The CDR3 DNA reads as TGTGCTAGTGGAATCGACGGCACTGAAGCTTTCTTT. Protein: CASGIDGTEAFF.

The chain combines TRBV6-5 with TRBJ1-2; possible D gene TRBD1, 6 bases. The ends were cut back, 4 bases at V and 12 bases at J, with 12 bases in the middle. Germline V gene sequence: CDR1 MNHEY, CDR2 SVGAGI. There are 11 residues in the CDR3. CDR3 protein: CASSSRGANTF. CDR3 sequence (DNA): TGTGCCAGCAGTTCGCGGGGGGCCAACACCTTC.

This chain uses TRBV28 with TRBJ1-1, with unresolved D. Per the germline V gene, CDR1 is MDHEN and CDR2 is SYDVKM. Trimming shortened V by 8 bases and J by 2 bases, and 6 bases separated the two germline ends. CDR3 length equals 11 residues. CDR3 loop: CASRPNTEAFF. The CDR3 DNA is TGTGCCAGCCGACCCAACACTGAAGCTTTCTTT.

J is TRBJ2-5 and V is TRBV5-4, with D possibly being TRBD2 (5 bases). The CDR3 length is 14 residues. The V end lost 3 bases, the J end lost 3 bases, and 12 bases lay between the germline ends. Germline V gives CDR1 SGHNT, CDR2 YYREEE (reference sequence). The CDR3 reads CASSWEFDKETQYF. The CDR3 DNA follows: TGTGCCAGCAGCTGGGAGTTCGATAAAGAGACCCAGTACTTC.

The chain joins TRBV28 to TRBJ2-5, with D hard to call. Germline-derived CDR1 and CDR2 are MDHEN and SYDVKM. The CDR3 runs 11 residues. The V and J ends lost 4 bases and 4 bases respectively, with 4 bases between them. CDR3 nucleotide sequence: TGTGCCAGCAGTTGGGTAGAGACCCAGTACTTC. Translated: CASSWVETQYF.

The chain employs TRBV2 and TRBJ2-2; no definite D call. This CDR3 comprises 12 residues. V was pared by 3 bases and J by 3 bases, with 2 bases between. The germline V gene has CDR1 SNHLY and CDR2 FYNNEI. The CDR3 DNA follows: TGTGCCAGCAGTGAGGACACCGGGGAGCTGTTTTTT. This translates into CASSEDTGELFF. Full variable domain (rest looked up from reference TRBV2 and TRBJ2-2): EPEVTQTPSHQVTQMGQEVILRCVPISNHLYFYWYRQILGQKVEFLVSFYNNEISEKSEIFDDQFSVERPDGSNFTLKIRSTKLEDSAMYFCASSEDTGELFFGEGSRLTVL.

This chain connects TRBV6-6 to TRBJ1-4; tentatively, D is TRBD1 (6 bases). Germline V gene data show CDR1 as MNHNY and CDR2 as SVGAGI (reference sequence). Between the trimmed V and J ends, which lost 10 bases and 5 bases, there was a span of 17 bases. The CDR3 is 14 amino acids. The DNA for the CDR3 is TGTGCCACCTCCTCCGGACAGATCAATGAAAAACTGTTTTTT. Its translation: CATSSGQINEKLFF.

V gene TRBV18 combines with J gene TRBJ2-2; 8 bases align to TRBD1. Per germline, CDR1 KGHSH and CDR2 LQKENI. Germline trimming cut 0 bases from V and 4 bases from J; bases unmatched to any gene: 4. The CDR3 is 16 amino acids. The CDR3 sequence is CASSPPSRGPTGELFF. Written as DNA, the CDR3 is TGTGCCAGCTCACCACCTTCCAGGGGGCCCACCGGGGAGCTGTTTTTT.

This clone turned up a few times. The chain uses TRBV2 and TRBJ1-5, with TRBD1 matching over 7 bases. J lost 4 bases, V lost 8 bases, and 8 bases had no gene match. Germline V gene data show CDR1 as SNHLY and CDR2 as FYNNEI. The CDR3 is made up of 14 amino acids. CDR3 DNA sequence: TGTGCCAGCCTTGGGGACAGTCCAAATCAGCCCCAGCATTTT. Translation: CASLGDSPNQPQHF.